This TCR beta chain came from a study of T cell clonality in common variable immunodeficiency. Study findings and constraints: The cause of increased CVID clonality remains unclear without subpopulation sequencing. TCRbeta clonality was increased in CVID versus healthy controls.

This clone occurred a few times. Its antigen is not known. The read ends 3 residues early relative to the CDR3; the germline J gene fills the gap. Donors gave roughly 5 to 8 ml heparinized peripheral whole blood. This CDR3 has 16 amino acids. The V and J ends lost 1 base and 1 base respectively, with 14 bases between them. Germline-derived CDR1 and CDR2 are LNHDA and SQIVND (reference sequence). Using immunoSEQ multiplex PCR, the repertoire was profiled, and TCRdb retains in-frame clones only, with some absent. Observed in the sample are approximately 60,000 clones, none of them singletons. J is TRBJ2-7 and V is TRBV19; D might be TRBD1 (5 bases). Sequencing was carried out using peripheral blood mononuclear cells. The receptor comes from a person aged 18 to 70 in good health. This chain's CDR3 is CASSIGSGMVSYEQYF. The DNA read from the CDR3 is TGTGCCAGTAGTATAGGGTCAGGGATGGTATCCTACGAG. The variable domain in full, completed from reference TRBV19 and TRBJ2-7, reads DGGITQSPKYLFRKEGQNVTLSCEQNLNHDAMYWYRQDPGQGLRLIYYSQIVNDFQKGDIAEGYSVSREKKESFPLTVTSAQKNPTAFYLCASSIGSGMVSYEQYFGPGTRLTVT.